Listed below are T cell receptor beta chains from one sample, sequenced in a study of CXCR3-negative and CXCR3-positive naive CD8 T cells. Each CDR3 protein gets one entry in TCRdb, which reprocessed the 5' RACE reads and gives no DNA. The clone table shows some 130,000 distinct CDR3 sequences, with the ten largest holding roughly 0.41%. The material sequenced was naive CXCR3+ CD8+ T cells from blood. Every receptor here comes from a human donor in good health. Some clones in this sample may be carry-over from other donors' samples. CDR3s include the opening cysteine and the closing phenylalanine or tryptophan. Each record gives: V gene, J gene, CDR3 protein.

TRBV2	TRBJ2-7	CASSEAQGSHYEQYF
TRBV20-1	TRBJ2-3	CSASSGEARGDTQYF
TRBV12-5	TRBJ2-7	CASGPGTGSHEQYF
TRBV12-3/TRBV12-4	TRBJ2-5	CASSFSAEETQYF
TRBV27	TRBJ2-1	CASSSSGTSVDNEQFF
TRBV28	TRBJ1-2	CASTLSSRGSVYTF
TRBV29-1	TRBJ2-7	CSVGGTLTYEQYF
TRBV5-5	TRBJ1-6	CASSPSWTGSSYNSPLHF
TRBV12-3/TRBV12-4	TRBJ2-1	CASSLGTSGVQRPFF
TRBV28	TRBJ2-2	CAAAGNTGELFF
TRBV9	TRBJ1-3	CASSAVLTGLWDTIYF
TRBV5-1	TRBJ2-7	CASSSGREQYF
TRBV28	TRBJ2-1	CASSLSSSLSNEQFF
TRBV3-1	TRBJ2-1	CASSQDGGLAGFYEQFF
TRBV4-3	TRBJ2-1	CASSQAGTFIGNEQFF
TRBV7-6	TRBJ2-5	CASSQSLAGWETQYF
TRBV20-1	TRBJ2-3	CSARSTSGRIWDTQYF
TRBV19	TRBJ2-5	CASRMSRTVGETQYF
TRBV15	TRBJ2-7	CATSSPGQNYEQYF
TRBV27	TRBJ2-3	CASNLTPGLAGGHGTDTQYF
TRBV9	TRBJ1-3	CASSTGGGANTIYF
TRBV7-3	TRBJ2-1	CASSSSGGVNEQFF
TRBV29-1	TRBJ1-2	CSILEAGTNYGYTF
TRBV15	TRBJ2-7	CATSRALASEQYF
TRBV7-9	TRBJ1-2	CASSLALTESNYGYTF
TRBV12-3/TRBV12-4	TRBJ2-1	CASSSPGGPYNEQFF
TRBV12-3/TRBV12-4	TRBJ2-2	CASTKDRDTGELFF
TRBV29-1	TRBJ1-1	CSVPGPRGLGRTEAFF
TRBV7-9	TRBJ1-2	CASSLKYGYGYTF
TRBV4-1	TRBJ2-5	CASSQDFGGRETQYF
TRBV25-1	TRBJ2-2	CASSESAGELFF
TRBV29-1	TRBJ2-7	CSVERLGTGWEQYF
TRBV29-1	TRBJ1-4	CSVGPYMANEKLFF
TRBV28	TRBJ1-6	CASSYGVRNSPLHF
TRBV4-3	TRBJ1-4	CASSQSSATNEKLFF
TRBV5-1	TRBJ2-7	CASSLTSRSPYEQYF
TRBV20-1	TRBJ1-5	CSAPDSQYSNQPQHF
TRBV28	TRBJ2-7	CASSLNVIRQSAYSYEQYF
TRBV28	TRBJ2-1	CASSLPRQGAWNEQFF
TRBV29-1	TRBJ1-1	CSASRGSNTEAFF